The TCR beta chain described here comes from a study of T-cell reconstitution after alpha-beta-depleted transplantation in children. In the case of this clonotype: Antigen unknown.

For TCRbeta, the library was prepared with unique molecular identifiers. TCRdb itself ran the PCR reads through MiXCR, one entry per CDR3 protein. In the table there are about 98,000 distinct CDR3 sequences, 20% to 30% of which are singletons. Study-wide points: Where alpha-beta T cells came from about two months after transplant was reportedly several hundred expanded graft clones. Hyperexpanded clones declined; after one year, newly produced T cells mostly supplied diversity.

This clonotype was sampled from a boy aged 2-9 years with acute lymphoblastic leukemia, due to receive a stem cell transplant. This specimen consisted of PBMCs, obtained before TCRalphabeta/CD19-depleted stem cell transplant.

CDR3 sequence: CASSFLTGLTDTQYF. The CDR3 nucleotides read TGCGCCAGCAGCTTCTTGACAGGGCTTACAGATACGCAGTATTTT. This rearrangement joins TRBV5-1 to TRBJ2-3; 7 bases match TRBD1. CDR3 length: 15 residues. Trimming took 2 bases from V and 3 from J; bases not matched to a gene: 6. The germline CDR1 and CDR2 sequences are SGHRS and YFSETQ.